The 27 T cell receptor beta chains below all came from one sample that was sequenced in a study of blood T cell repertoires in COVID-19. The protocol was immunoSEQ multiplex PCR, while the TCRdb copy is restricted to in-frame clones and leaves out a portion. The sample records 4,500 to 5,000 clones, more than 65% being singletons. The sequenced sample was peripheral blood. These receptors originate from a man between 65 and 85 years old with active COVID-19.

This rearrangement joins TRBV19 to TRBJ1-1; D is undetermined. Trimming stripped 3 bases from V and 3 bases from J, with 11 bases between. This CDR3 has 14 residues. Germline V gives CDR1 LNHDA, CDR2 SQIVND (reference sequence). CDR3 nucleotides: TGTGCCAGTAGTATTGGAGGGCCGTACACTGAAGCTTTCTTT. This codes for CASSIGGPYTEAFF. Full variable domain (rest looked up from reference TRBV19 and TRBJ1-1): DGGITQSPKYLFRKEGQNVTLSCEQNLNHDAMYWYRQDPGQGLRLIYYSQIVNDFQKGDIAEGYSVSREKKESFPLTVTSAQKNPTAFYLCASSIGGPYTEAFFGQGTRLTVV.

V gene TRBV6-5 combines with J gene TRBJ2-7, with TRBD1 matching over 8 bases. The J segment lost 1 base and the V segment lost 5 bases, leaving 4 bases of the junction unmatched. The CDR3 runs 14 residues. Germline assignment: CDR1 MNHEY and CDR2 SVGAGI. CDR3 loop: CASSQTGESYEQYF. The DNA for the CDR3 is TGTGCCAGCAGTCAGACAGGGGAGTCCTACGAGCAGTACTTC.

The chain carries TRBV7-9 and TRBJ2-1; 11 bases match TRBD1. The CDR3 consists of 18 residues. Per germline, CDR1 SEHNR and CDR2 FQNEAQ (reference sequence). Germline trimming cut 4 bases from V and 2 bases from J; bases unmatched to any gene: 10. The CDR3 sequence is CASSSWTGGGKTYNEQFF. CDR3 DNA: TGTGCCAGCAGCTCTTGGACAGGGGGCGGTAAGACCTACAATGAGCAGTTCTTC.

The V call is TRBV9, the J call TRBJ1-1; 7 bases match TRBD1. The CDR3 extends over 13 amino acids. Germline loops: CDR1 SGDLS, CDR2 YYNGEE. Losses at the gene ends were 4 bases for V and 7 bases for J; bases not matched to a gene: 7. CDR3: CASSLRGQNEAFF. For the CDR3, the DNA is TGTGCCAGCAGCCTAAGGGGACAGAATGAAGCTTTCTTT.

This sequence joins TRBV9 and TRBJ1-4, with D perhaps matching TRBD1 (6 bases). Trimming left V 4 bases short and J 6 bases short, with 13 bases between. The germline V gene encodes CDR1 SGDLS and CDR2 YYNGEE. The CDR3 loop spans 14 amino acids. CDR3 in amino acids: CASSTTGSDEKLFF. The CDR3 DNA is TGTGCCAGCAGCACCACAGGGTCCGATGAAAAACTGTTTTTT.

The chain uses TRBV6-2 or TRBV6-3 and TRBJ1-1; a possible D gene is TRBD1 (6 bases). Trimming removed 2 bases at V and 1 base at J, with 8 bases between. This CDR3 has 14 residues. Germline-derived CDR1 and CDR2 are MNHEY and SVGEGT. CDR3 residues: CASSYGGQNTEAFF. In DNA form, the CDR3 reads TGTGCCAGCAGTTACGGGGGACAGAACACTGAAGCTTTCTTT.

The chain combines TRBV9 with TRBJ1-6; D is unresolved. The germline CDR1 and CDR2 sequences are SGDLS and YYNGEE. V lost 0 bases and J lost 9, with 13 bases in between. The CDR3 totals 15 residues. CDR3 sequence reads: CASSVALGESSPLHF. DNA for the CDR3: TGTGCCAGCAGCGTAGCTCTGGGAGAAAGTTCACCCCTCCACTTT.

V usage is TRBV3-1 (or the pseudogene TRBV3-2) and J usage is TRBJ1-5, with TRBD1 matching over 9 bases. This CDR3 is 15 amino acids long. The germline V gene has CDR1 LGHDT and CDR2 YNNKEL (reference sequence). With V trimmed by 6 bases and J by 1 base, 4 bases remained unmatched. CDR3 region: CASSSGQGSNQPQHF. The CDR3, as DNA: TGTGCCAGCAGTTCCGGACAGGGGAGCAATCAGCCCCAGCATTTT.

V gene TRBV5-1 combines with J gene TRBJ1-4; TRBD1 agrees at 9 bases. The V gene end was trimmed by 0 bases and the J gene end by 7 bases; junction bases not matched to a gene: 4. The CDR3 is 15 residues long. Germline V gene sequence: CDR1 SGHRS, CDR2 YFSETQ. The CDR3 region is CASSLGDRDGEKLFF. CDR3 sequence (DNA): TGCGCCAGCAGCTTGGGGGACAGGGACGGTGAAAAACTGTTTTTT.

This chain links TRBV6-5 with TRBJ1-1, with no clear D. The V gene's germline CDR1 is MNHEY and CDR2 SVGAGI. This CDR3 is built from 16 residues. V shed 2 bases and J shed 1 base, with 14 bases lying between them. CDR3 region: CASSYRTEAENTEAFF. For the CDR3, the DNA is TGTGCCAGCAGTTACCGGACGGAGGCGGAGAACACTGAAGCTTTCTTT.

This chain uses TRBV19 with TRBJ1-6; no clear D. Germline values: CDR1 LNHDA, CDR2 SQIVND (reference sequence). There are 14 residues in the CDR3. V was pared by 3 bases and J by 5 bases, with 8 bases between. The CDR3 DNA reads TGTGCCAGTAGTATGGCGGCGGATAATTCACCCCTCCACTTT. This gives the protein CASSMAADNSPLHF.

The chain uses TRBV28 and TRBJ2-7, with D perhaps matching TRBD1 (5 bases). Germline-derived CDR1 and CDR2 are MDHEN and SYDVKM. The V end lost 6 bases, the J end lost 1 base, and 10 bases lay between the germline ends. The CDR3 has 13 amino acids. Written as DNA, the CDR3 is TGTGCCAGCAGGCCCCAGGGATCCTACGAGCAGTACTTC. Protein product: CASRPQGSYEQYF.

This sequence joins TRBV12-3 or TRBV12-4 and TRBJ1-2, with D unclear. The V and J ends lost 3 bases and 4 bases respectively, with 6 bases between them. CDR3 length: 12 residues. The CDR3 protein is CASSFGSYGYTF. The CDR3 nucleotides read TGTGCCAGCAGTTTTGGCAGCTATGGCTACACCTTC.

The rearrangement uses TRBV9 and TRBJ2-7; maybe TRBD1 (7 bases). The germline V gene has CDR1 SGDLS and CDR2 YYNGEE. V was trimmed by 4 bases and J by 1 base, leaving 12 bases between them. This CDR3 region has 14 residues. DNA for the CDR3: TGTGCCAGCAGCCCCCAGGGGGGTTCCTACGAGCAGTACTTC. Translating gives CASSPQGGSYEQYF.

In nucleotides, the CDR3 is TGTGCCAGCGCGGGGACGGTGAACACTGAAGCTTTCTTT. Its translation: CASAGTVNTEAFF. The chain has TRBV6-5 and TRBJ1-1; D is possibly TRBD1 (5 bases). Germline lookup yields CDR1 MNHEY and CDR2 SVGAGI. Trimming cost V 8 bases and J 0 bases, with 10 bases left between them. This CDR3 is 13 amino acids long.

This clone was detected only a few times. The V call is TRBV3-1 (or the pseudogene TRBV3-2), the J call TRBJ1-6; D not certain. CDR1 and CDR2 from the germline V gene are LGHDT and YNNKEL (reference sequence). CDR3 length: 13 amino acids. With 0 bases removed from V and 10 bases from J, the gap between germline ends came to 7 bases. CDR3 amino acids: CASSQDQRSPLHF. CDR3 nucleotides: TGTGCCAGCAGCCAAGATCAGCGATCACCCCTCCACTTT.

CDR3 amino acids: CASTTWDRETYEQYF. The CDR3 DNA follows: TGTGCCAGCACAACCTGGGACAGAGAAACCTACGAGCAGTACTTC. This sequence joins TRBV2 and TRBJ2-7; TRBD1 aligns across 7 bases. Germline V CDR1 and CDR2: SNHLY, FYNNEI. This CDR3 contains 15 residues. V was pared by 7 bases and J by 2 bases, with 11 bases of the junction left unmatched.

The table lists this clone with a few counts. The chain is built from TRBV7-8 and TRBJ2-2; 8 nucleotides agree with TRBD1. The trim removed 0 bases at V and 0 bases at J, leaving 6 bases unmatched. CDR1 SGHVS and CDR2 FQNEAQ come from the germline V gene. This CDR3 region has 18 residues. As DNA, the CDR3 is TGTGCCAGCAGCTTAGCCCAGACAGGGGCTACGAACACCGGGGAGCTGTTTTTT. Amino acid sequence: CASSLAQTGATNTGELFF.

The chain is built from TRBV5-5 and TRBJ1-5; D possibly corresponds to TRBD1 (6 bases). The V gene's germline CDR1 is SGHKS and CDR2 YYEKEE (reference sequence). The CDR3 spans 14 residues. V lost 0 bases and J 5 bases, leaving 9 bases between the germline ends. Here the CDR3 reads CASSLGTEDQPQHF. Written as DNA, the CDR3 is TGTGCCAGCAGCTTGGGGACAGAAGATCAGCCCCAGCATTTT. The whole variable domain, remainder taken from reference TRBV5-5 and TRBJ1-5, is DAGVTQSPTHLIKTRGQQVTLRCSPISGHKSVSWYQQVLGQGPQFIFQYYEKEERGRGNFPDRFSARQFPNYSSELNVNALLLGDSALYLCASSLGTEDQPQHFGDGTRLSIL.

The chain recombines TRBV19 with TRBJ2-5, with 14 bases identical to TRBD2. The germline V gene encodes CDR1 LNHDA and CDR2 SQIVND (reference sequence). Trimming removed 1 base from V and 7 bases from J; junction bases left unmatched: 8. The CDR3 contains 17 residues. CDR3 coding DNA: TGTGCCAGTAGTATAGGGACTAGCGGGGGGCCTTTAGGGACCCAGTACTTC. Protein sequence: CASSIGTSGGPLGTQYF. Full variable domain (remainder filled in from reference TRBV19 and TRBJ2-5): DGGITQSPKYLFRKEGQNVTLSCEQNLNHDAMYWYRQDPGQGLRLIYYSQIVNDFQKGDIAEGYSVSREKKESFPLTVTSAQKNPTAFYLCASSIGTSGGPLGTQYFGPGTRLLVL.

The chain has TRBV2 and TRBJ1-3; 8 nucleotides line up with TRBD1. V trimming: 2 bases; J trimming: 4 bases; junction bases outside the gene matches: 4. The CDR3 is made up of 15 amino acids. Germline V lookup: CDR1 SNHLY, CDR2 FYNNEI. Here the CDR3 reads CASSEQGAQGNTIYF. The CDR3 DNA reads TGTGCCAGCAGTGAACAGGGGGCTCAAGGAAACACCATATATTTT.

The V and J genes are TRBV7-6 and TRBJ2-1; TRBD2 aligns across 7 bases. Germline lookup yields CDR1 SGHVS and CDR2 FNYEAQ. The length of the CDR3 is 16 residues. Losses at the gene ends were 2 bases for V and 6 bases for J; bases not matched to a gene: 10. CDR3 loop: CASSLTLGLQGNEQFF. As DNA, the CDR3 is TGTGCCAGCAGCTTAACGCTGGGACTACAAGGCAATGAGCAGTTCTTC.

The count of this clone is one. Written as DNA, the CDR3 is TGTGCCAGCAGTCTCGTGTGGGGCCCGACGGACTCCTACGAGCAGTACTTC. This sequence encodes CASSLVWGPTDSYEQYF. This chain connects TRBV6-6 to TRBJ2-7; possibly TRBD1 for D (5 bases). CDR1 and CDR2 (germline): MNHNY, SVGAGI (reference sequence). Trimming left V 5 bases short and J 0 bases short, with 20 bases between. This CDR3 comprises 17 residues.

By frequency in the sample, this clone is medium-sized. V gene TRBV10-1 combines with J gene TRBJ2-1; a possible D gene is TRBD1 (5 bases). CDR1 is WNHNN, CDR2 SYGVQD, per germline (reference sequence). This CDR3 is built from 15 residues. With 0 bases removed from V and 6 bases from J, the gap between germline ends came to 12 bases. The CDR3: CASSESGDSPNEQFF. DNA of the CDR3: TGCGCCAGCAGTGAGTCCGGCGACAGTCCCAATGAGCAGTTCTTC.

In this sample, this clone turned up a few times. The rearrangement links TRBV6-5 to TRBJ1-2, with 8 nucleotides matching TRBD1. V lost 2 bases to trimming and J lost 5 bases; unmatched junction nucleotides: 4. This CDR3 contains 14 residues. The V gene's germline CDR1 is MNHEY and CDR2 SVGAGI. CDR3 region: CASSYGRGQYGYTF. The CDR3 DNA reads TGTGCCAGCAGTTACGGCAGGGGGCAGTATGGCTACACCTTC.

This clone was seen only once. The chain couples TRBV28 to TRBJ2-3; 7 bases are shared with TRBD2. Germline trimming cut 8 bases from V and 0 bases from J; bases unmatched to any gene: 5. The CDR3 is made up of 14 amino acids. The germline CDR1 and CDR2 sequences are MDHEN and SYDVKM. This CDR3 is CASHGGVSTDTQYF. The CDR3 DNA reads TGTGCCAGCCATGGGGGGGTGAGCACAGATACGCAGTATTTT.

This clone was seen a single time. The DNA for the CDR3 is TGTGCCACCAGTGAGGGTCCGGTGCAGGGGTCGAACACTGAAGCTTTCTTT. It codes for CATSEGPVQGSNTEAFF. This chain uses TRBV24-1 with TRBJ1-1; D might be TRBD1 (6 bases). This CDR3 has 17 amino acids. Germline V gives CDR1 KGHDR, CDR2 SFDVKD. Between the trimmed V and J ends, which lost 4 bases and 1 base, there was a span of 18 bases.